These 3 T cell receptor beta chains share one sample of origin, sequenced in a study of shared clonotypes between healthy human individuals. Repertoires were generated with immunoSEQ multiplex PCR, while TCRdb's copy carries only in-frame clones and drops some. The repertoire holds fewer than 1.4 million clones, with 75% to 80% as singletons. The sequenced material came from memory CD4+ T cells from PBMCs. Documented subset: CD45RA-negative fraction. The receptors come from a man aged 18 to 30 in good health. Some clones in this sample may be carry-over from other donors' samples.

This chain uses TRBV2 with TRBJ1-1; D might be TRBD1 (5 bases). Germline V lookup: CDR1 SNHLY, CDR2 FYNNEI. This CDR3 has 12 residues. The V gene lost 4 bases and the J gene lost 4 bases, with 7 bases spanning the gap. CDR3 in amino acids: CASSVGVTEAFF. CDR3 nucleotides: TGTGCCAGCAGTGTGGGGGTCACTGAAGCTTTCTTT.

The chain combines TRBV6-1 with TRBJ1-3; D is uncertain. CDR1 is MNHNS, CDR2 SASEGT, per germline. This CDR3 is built from 17 residues. Between the trimmed V and J ends, which lost 1 base and 4 bases, there was a span of 17 bases. Here the CDR3 reads CASSEVSSSLGGNTIYF. The CDR3 DNA follows: TGTGCCAGCAGTGAAGTTTCCAGTTCGCTGGGGGGAAACACCATATATTTT.

The chain carries TRBV28 and TRBJ2-7, with unresolved D. Germline V gene data show CDR1 as MDHEN and CDR2 as SYDVKM. Trimming took 4 bases from V and 2 from J, leaving 9 bases between them. CDR3 length equals 13 residues. The CDR3, as DNA: TGTGCCAGCAGTTCCATTTCGACCTACGAGCAGTACTTC. This codes for CASSSISTYEQYF.